The clone carrying this T cell receptor (beta chain) occurred many times. Amplified TCR beta CDR3 regions derived from RNA transcripts. First-round RT-PCR with HTBI primers amplified the TCR CDR3 region. TCRdb redid the calling of the multiplex PCR reads with MiXCR, one entry per CDR3 protein. The sample lists nearly 600,000 distinct CDR3 sequences, over 11% occurring once. Trimming shortened V by 5 bases and J by 8 bases, and 12 bases separated the two germline ends. CDR1 and CDR2 (germline): SNHLY, FYNNEI. The CDR3 covers 13 residues. The data stem from a study of T cells in Graves' hyperthyroidism and ophthalmopathy.

Input material: blood. The sequence was collected from a woman aged 25 to 39 with Graves' hyperthyroidism that later progressed to Graves' ophthalmopathy. The rearrangement joins TRBV2 to TRBJ1-4; D uncertain. The CDR3 protein is CASSIVGGEKLFF. DNA of the CDR3: TGTGCCAGCAGTATAGTCGGAGGGGAAAAACTGTTTTTT.